The clone carrying this T cell receptor beta chain was counted between two and nine times. Its antigen is unknown. This sample is part of a study of T-cell reconstitution after alpha-beta-depleted transplantation in children. It was with unique molecular identifiers that the TCRbeta library was prepared. TCRdb re-derived calls from the PCR reads in MiXCR, one entry per CDR3 protein. The data show fewer than 1 million distinct CDR3 sequences, around 17% seen once. This CDR3 comprises 15 residues. The junction had 4 bases not matched to a gene; V was cut back by 0 bases and J by 2 bases. The germline V gene encodes CDR1 SGHRS and CDR2 YFSETQ. Study-wide points: One year after transplant, T-cell counts and diversity came mostly from newly produced T cells.

The receptor was derived from a male patient aged 5 to 17 who had a stem cell transplant for acute lymphoblastic leukemia, so the T cells may come from the graft donor. The sample consisted of PBMCs, mostly from graft donor cells, taken 360 days after TCRalphabeta/CD19-depleted stem cell transplant. This chain uses TRBV5-1 with TRBJ2-5; 7 bases match TRBD2. The CDR3 spells CASSLEGLVQETQYF. As DNA, the CDR3 is TGCGCCAGCAGCTTGGAAGGACTAGTGCAAGAGACCCAGTACTTC.